The 22 T cell receptor beta chains below come from one sample, sequenced in a study of T-cell memory formation after mild COVID-19. TCRdb called the 5' RACE reads again in MiXCR, with one record for every CDR3 protein. This sample yields about 30,000 distinct CDR3 sequences, of which roughly 12% are seen a single time; around 15% belongs to the top ten. Sequences were obtained from PBMCs or a T cell subset sorted from them (not recorded which). The receptors were sampled from an adult woman who had mild COVID-19 (a few samples of this study predate the infection). Cell type and time point are not known.

Of note for this clonotype: This may be a read error, as it is one base from a much larger clone. This chain connects TRBV4-3 to TRBJ2-1, with D unclear. Per germline, CDR1 LGHNA and CDR2 YSLEER. The CDR3 loop spans 12 amino acids. The CDR3 region has the DNA TGCGCCAGCAGCCGCCGAACGGACGGGCTGATCTTC. It encodes CASSRRTDGLIF.

This clonotype showed up many times. The genes are TRBV14 and TRBJ1-1; D may be TRBD1 (6 bases). This CDR3 has 16 amino acids. Germline CDR1 and CDR2: SGHDN and FVKESK. Trimming pared 3 bases from V and 1 base from J, leaving 15 bases between. CDR3 sequence reads: CASSHYSLGQNTEAFF. Here the CDR3 DNA reads TGTGCCAGCAGCCACTACTCACTGGGACAGAACACTGAAGCTTTCTTT. Full variable domain (outside the CDR3, taken from reference TRBV14 and TRBJ1-1): EAGVTQFPSHSVIEKGQTVTLRCDPISGHDNLYWYRRVMGKEIKFLLHFVKESKQDESGMPNNRFLAERTGGTYSTLKVQPAELEDSGVYFCASSHYSLGQNTEAFFGQGTRLTVV.

This clonotype was seen ten or more times. The chain joins TRBV5-6 to TRBJ2-5, with 8 bases aligning to TRBD1. Germline V CDR1 and CDR2: SGHDT, YYEEEE. V lost 6 bases and J lost 5; bases outside the gene matches: 6. This CDR3 region has 13 residues. The CDR3 DNA reads as TGTGCCAGCAACAGGGGGGATGGGGAGACCCAGTACTTC. Its protein is CASNRGDGETQYF.

This clonotype was detected ten times or more. The chain uses TRBV14 and TRBJ2-3; D gene uncertain. There are 17 residues in the CDR3. Trimming removed 5 bases at V and 8 bases at J, with 26 bases between. The germline V gene has CDR1 SGHDN and CDR2 FVKESK. The CDR3 region is CASSSSRVAVDSGTQYF. The CDR3 nucleotides are TGTGCCAGCAGCTCGTCCCGGGTCGCGGTCGACTCTGGTACGCAGTATTTT.

This clonotype was found many times. This chain uses TRBV2 with TRBJ2-7; possible D gene TRBD1, 5 bases. The CDR3 is made up of 14 amino acids. Germline V CDR1 and CDR2: SNHLY, FYNNEI. The V end was cut by 6 bases, the J end by 3 bases, with 15 bases between. The CDR3 nucleotides read TGTGCCAGCAGAGATGGAGTTAGGGGCTACGAGCAGTACTTC. Translated, it gives CASRDGVRGYEQYF.

This clonotype was picked up many times. This sequence joins TRBV25-1 and TRBJ1-1; D is undetermined. There are 14 residues in the CDR3. Trimming took 3 bases from V and 1 from J, leaving 9 bases between them. Looked up from germline, CDR1 is MGHDK and CDR2 is SYGVNS. The CDR3: CASSDGHPNTEAFF. As DNA, the CDR3 is TGTGCCAGCAGTGATGGGCATCCGAACACTGAAGCTTTCTTT.

This clonotype showed up many times. The V gene is TRBV19, the J gene TRBJ1-4, with 9 nucleotides matching TRBD1. Trimming at V came to 10 bases and at J to 6 bases, leaving 6 bases not matched to a gene. Per the germline V gene, CDR1 is LNHDA and CDR2 is SQIVND (reference sequence). This CDR3 spans 13 amino acids. The CDR3 DNA reads as TGTGCCACCCTCCGACAGGGGGATGAAAAACTGTTTTTT. This gives the protein CATLRQGDEKLFF.

This clonotype was recorded at least ten times. CDR3 nucleotide sequence: TGTGCCACCAGTGCCAGACGGACTAGCGCAGAAAGGACCGGGGAGCTGTTTTTT. This encodes CATSARRTSAERTGELFF. The chain links TRBV24-1 to TRBJ2-2, with 9 bases fitting TRBD2. This CDR3 comprises 18 residues. From germline, CDR1 is KGHDR and CDR2 SFDVKD. With V trimmed by 5 bases and J by 5 bases, 14 bases remained unmatched.

At least ten counts were recorded for this clonotype. The rearrangement joins TRBV18 to TRBJ2-5; 9 nucleotides agree with TRBD1. The V gene's germline CDR1 is KGHSH and CDR2 LQKENI. The CDR3 has 13 residues. With 5 bases clipped from V and 4 bases from J, the junction kept 2 bases outside the gene matches. The CDR3 region is CASSEGQGETQYF. CDR3 DNA sequence: TGTGCCAGCTCAGAGGGACAGGGAGAGACCCAGTACTTC.

This clonotype was counted at least ten times. The chain combines TRBV9 with TRBJ2-5; 7 bases agree with TRBD2. J gave up 0 bases and V 2 bases, and 4 bases lay outside the gene matches. In germline, CDR1 is SGDLS, CDR2 YYNGEE. The CDR3 contains 15 residues. CDR3 nucleotide sequence: TGTGCCAGCAGCGTGGGAGCGGGGTACCAAGAGACCCAGTACTTC. It codes for CASSVGAGYQETQYF. The full variable domain, with the rest looked up from reference TRBV9 and TRBJ2-5, is DSGVTQTPKHLITATGQRVTLRCSPRSGDLSVYWYQQSLDQGLQFLIQYYNGEERAKGNILERFSAQQFPDLHSELNLSSLELGDSALYFCASSVGAGYQETQYFGPGTRLLVL.

This clonotype was observed many times. This chain uses TRBV20-1 with TRBJ1-4; D may be TRBD1 (5 bases). Germline loops: CDR1 DFQATT, CDR2 SNEGSKA (reference sequence). V lost 0 bases and J 1 base, leaving 12 bases between the germline ends. The CDR3 spans 16 residues. The CDR3 DNA reads TGCAGTGCTAGAGATGCGGGGGTCGGAACTAATGAAAAACTGTTTTTT. The encoded protein is CSARDAGVGTNEKLFF.

This clonotype was observed at least ten times. V is TRBV29-1 and J is TRBJ1-1; no reliable D call. Trimming left V 6 bases short and J 1 base short, with 9 bases between. Looked up from germline, CDR1 is SQVTM and CDR2 is ANQGSEA. The CDR3 is 12 amino acids. The CDR3 coding sequence is TGCAGCGTCTACGGTGGGAACACTGAAGCTTTCTTT. Protein sequence: CSVYGGNTEAFF.

The chain joins TRBV12-3 or TRBV12-4 to TRBJ1-3; D perhaps matches TRBD1 (5 bases). The V gene lost 5 bases and the J gene lost 6 bases, with 11 bases spanning the gap. The CDR3 runs to 13 residues. CDR3 protein: CASSLQGQNTIYF. The CDR3 nucleotides read TGTGCCAGCAGTCTCCAGGGTCAAAACACCATATATTTT.

At least ten counts were recorded for this clonotype. The rearrangement joins TRBV14 to TRBJ1-1, with TRBD1 matching 7 bases. The CDR3 is 14 residues long. The germline gives CDR1 SGHDN, CDR2 FVKESK. V shed 4 bases and J 5 bases; nucleotides not matched to a gene: 7. The CDR3 here is CASSPGGLRTEAFF. The DNA of the CDR3 is TGTGCCAGCAGCCCAGGGGGGTTGAGGACTGAAGCTTTCTTT.

V usage is TRBV5-1 and J usage is TRBJ1-3; D is ambiguous. Germline V lookup: CDR1 SGHRS, CDR2 YFSETQ. Trimming pared 1 base from V and 0 bases from J, leaving 14 bases between. The CDR3 is made up of 17 amino acids. CDR3 coding DNA: TGCGCCAGCAGCTTGTTGGATTGGACCAGCTCTGGAAACACCATATATTTT. It specifies CASSLLDWTSSGNTIYF.

Ten or more counts support this clonotype. The chain has TRBV20-1 and TRBJ2-7; D unclear. The germline V gene has CDR1 DFQATT and CDR2 SNEGSKA (reference sequence). The CDR3 totals 11 residues. Trimming removed 0 bases at V and 3 bases at J, with 3 bases between. The CDR3 region is CSARDGYEQYF. In DNA form, the CDR3 reads TGCAGTGCTAGAGATGGCTACGAGCAGTACTTC.

CDR3 bases: TGTGCCACCAGCAGAGTCGGGGGGGCCGGGGAGACCCAGTACTTC. It codes for CATSRVGGAGETQYF. This chain connects TRBV15 to TRBJ2-5; 8 bases map to TRBD2. In germline, CDR1 is LNHNV, CDR2 YYDKDF (reference sequence). The CDR3 runs 15 residues. J gave up 5 bases and V 1 base, and 6 bases lay outside the gene matches.

This clonotype was detected many times. The limits of the CDR3 on the DNA are not certain, so only TCRdb's listed CDR3 is given. The V call is TRBV24-1, the J call TRBJ2-3. The germline V gene encodes CDR1 KGHDR and CDR2 SFDVKD. The CDR3 numbers 16 amino acids, ends counted. This CDR3 is CATSDLTFGGTDTQYF.

In its sample, this clonotype was seen many times. V usage is TRBV5-4 and J usage is TRBJ2-3; 9 bases align to TRBD2. V lost 0 bases and J lost 5; bases outside the gene matches: 1. Germline CDR1 and CDR2: SGHNT and YYREEE (reference sequence). CDR3 size: 14 residues. This chain's CDR3 is CASSLGGRGDTQYF. The CDR3 DNA sequence: TGTGCCAGCAGCTTGGGCGGGAGGGGAGATACGCAGTATTTT.

This clonotype was found many times. V and J are TRBV4-3 and TRBJ1-1, with D perhaps matching TRBD1 (6 bases). Germline CDR1 and CDR2: LGHNA and YSLEER. The V gene lost 2 bases and the J gene lost 1 base, with 8 bases spanning the gap. The CDR3 has 14 residues. The CDR3 is CASSQPGQNTEAFF. The CDR3 DNA reads TGCGCCAGCAGCCAACCGGGACAGAACACTGAAGCTTTCTTT.

This clonotype was seen many times. CDR3 DNA sequence: TGTGCCAGCAGCCCCCTTGTCCCCGCCACCCTCTACGAGCAGTACTTC. Translated, it gives CASSPLVPATLYEQYF. This chain uses TRBV9 with TRBJ2-7; the D is unclear. Germline assignment: CDR1 SGDLS and CDR2 YYNGEE. The length of the CDR3 is 16 residues. The V end lost 4 bases, the J end lost 3 bases, and 20 bases lay between the germline ends.

This clonotype was seen ten or more times. The V and J genes are TRBV30 and TRBJ2-1; 10 positions agree with TRBD2. This CDR3 is 15 amino acids long. Trimming at V came to 0 bases and at J to 6 bases, leaving 5 bases not matched to a gene. CDR1 is GTSNPN and CDR2 is SVGIG in the germline V gene (reference sequence). The CDR3 sequence is CAWSVELAGPNEQFF. The CDR3 DNA reads as TGTGCCTGGAGTGTCGAACTAGCGGGGCCCAATGAGCAGTTCTTC.